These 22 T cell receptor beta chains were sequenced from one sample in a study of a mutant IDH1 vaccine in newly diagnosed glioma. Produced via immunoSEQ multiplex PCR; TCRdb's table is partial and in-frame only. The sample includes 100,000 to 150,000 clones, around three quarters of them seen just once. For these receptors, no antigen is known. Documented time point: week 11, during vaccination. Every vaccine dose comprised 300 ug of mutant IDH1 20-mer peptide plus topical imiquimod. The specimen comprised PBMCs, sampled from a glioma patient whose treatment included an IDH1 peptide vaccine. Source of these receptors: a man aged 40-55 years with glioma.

CDR3 sequence (DNA): TGTGCCAGCAGTCAGGACAGGGGCGCTAATTCACCCCTCCACTTT. Amino acid sequence: CASSQDRGANSPLHF. The chain joins TRBV6-5 to TRBJ1-6; the match to TRBD1 covers 9 bases. Germline CDR1 and CDR2: MNHEY and SVGAGI. Germline trimming cut 5 bases from V and 6 bases from J; bases unmatched to any gene: 5. This CDR3 is built from 15 residues.

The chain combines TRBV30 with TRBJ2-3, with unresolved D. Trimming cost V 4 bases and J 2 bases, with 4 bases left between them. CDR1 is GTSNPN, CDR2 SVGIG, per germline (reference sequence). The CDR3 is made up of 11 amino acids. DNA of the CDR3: TGTGCCTGGACTTCCACAGATACGCAGTATTTT. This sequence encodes CAWTSTDTQYF.

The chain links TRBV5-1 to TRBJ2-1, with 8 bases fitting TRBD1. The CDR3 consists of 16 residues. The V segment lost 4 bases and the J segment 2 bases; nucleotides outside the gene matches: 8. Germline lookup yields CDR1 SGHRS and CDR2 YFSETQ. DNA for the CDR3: TGCGCCAGCAGCCCCGGGGCAGGGGGCCCCTACAATGAGCAGTTCTTC. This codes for CASSPGAGGPYNEQFF.

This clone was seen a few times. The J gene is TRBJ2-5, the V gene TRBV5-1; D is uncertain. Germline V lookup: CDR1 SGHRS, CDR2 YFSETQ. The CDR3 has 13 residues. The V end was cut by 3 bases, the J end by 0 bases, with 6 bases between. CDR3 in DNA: TGCGCCAGCAGCTGGACGGACCAAGAGACCCAGTACTTC. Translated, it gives CASSWTDQETQYF.

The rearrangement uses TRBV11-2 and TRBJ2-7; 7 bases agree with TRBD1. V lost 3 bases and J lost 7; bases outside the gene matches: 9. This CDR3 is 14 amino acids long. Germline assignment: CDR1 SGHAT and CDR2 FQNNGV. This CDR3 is CASSFSTGSGEQYF. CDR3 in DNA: TGTGCCAGCAGCTTCTCGACAGGGTCGGGGGAGCAGTACTTC.

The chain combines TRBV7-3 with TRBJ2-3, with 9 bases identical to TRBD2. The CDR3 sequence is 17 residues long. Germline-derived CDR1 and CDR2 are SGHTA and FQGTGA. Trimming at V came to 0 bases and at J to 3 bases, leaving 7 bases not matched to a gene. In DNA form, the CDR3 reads TGTGCCAGCAGCTTAACGGGGCGAGCGGGAGGTACAGATACGCAGTATTTT. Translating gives CASSLTGRAGGTDTQYF.

CDR3 nucleotide sequence: TGTGCCATGGGGTCCAGCAATGAGCAGTTCTTC. Translating gives CAMGSSNEQFF. The rearrangement links TRBV2 to TRBJ2-1; D unresolved. CDR1 is SNHLY and CDR2 is FYNNEI in the germline V gene. The CDR3 sequence is 11 residues long. V lost 10 bases to trimming and J lost 6 bases, with 10 bases between them.

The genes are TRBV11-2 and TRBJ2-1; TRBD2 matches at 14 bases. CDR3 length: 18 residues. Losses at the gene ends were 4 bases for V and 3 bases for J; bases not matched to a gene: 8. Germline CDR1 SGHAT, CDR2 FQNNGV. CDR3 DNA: TGTGCCAGCAGCTCGCGGACTAGCGGGAGGTCCGGCTACAATGAGCAGTTCTTC. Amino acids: CASSSRTSGRSGYNEQFF.

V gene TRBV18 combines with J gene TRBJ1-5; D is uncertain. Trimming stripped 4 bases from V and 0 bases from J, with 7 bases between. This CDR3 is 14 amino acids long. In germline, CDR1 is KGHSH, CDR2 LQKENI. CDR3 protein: CASSRQNSNQPQHF. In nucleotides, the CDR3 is TGTGCCAGCTCACGACAAAATAGCAATCAGCCCCAGCATTTT.

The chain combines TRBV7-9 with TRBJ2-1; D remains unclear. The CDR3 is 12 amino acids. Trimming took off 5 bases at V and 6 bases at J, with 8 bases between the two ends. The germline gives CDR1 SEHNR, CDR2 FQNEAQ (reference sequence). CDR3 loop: CASSPPGNEQFF. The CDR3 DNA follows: TGTGCCAGCAGCCCGCCGGGCAATGAGCAGTTCTTC.

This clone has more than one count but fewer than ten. CDR3 DNA: TGTGCCAGTTCGGACTCCCCTGAAACTTACAATGAGCAGTTCTTC. Its protein is CASSDSPETYNEQFF. The chain joins TRBV19 to TRBJ2-1, with D maybe TRBD2 (5 bases). The CDR3 loop spans 15 amino acids. The V gene's germline CDR1 is LNHDA and CDR2 SQIVND (reference sequence). V lost 8 bases, J lost 4 bases, and 18 bases lay in between.

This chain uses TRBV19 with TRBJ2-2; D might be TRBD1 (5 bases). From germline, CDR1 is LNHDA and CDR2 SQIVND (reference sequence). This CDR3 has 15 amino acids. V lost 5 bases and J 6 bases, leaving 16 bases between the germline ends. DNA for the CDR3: TGTGCCAGTAGTTGGGGCAGCAGGGTGGCCGGGGAGCTGTTTTTT. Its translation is CASSWGSRVAGELFF.

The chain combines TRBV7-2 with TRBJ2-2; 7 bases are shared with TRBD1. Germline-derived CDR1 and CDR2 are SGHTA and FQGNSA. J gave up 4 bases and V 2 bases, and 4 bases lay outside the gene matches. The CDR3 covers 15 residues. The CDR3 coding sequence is TGTGCCAGCAGCTTAATAGGGGGCAGCACCGGGGAGCTGTTTTTT. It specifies CASSLIGGSTGELFF.

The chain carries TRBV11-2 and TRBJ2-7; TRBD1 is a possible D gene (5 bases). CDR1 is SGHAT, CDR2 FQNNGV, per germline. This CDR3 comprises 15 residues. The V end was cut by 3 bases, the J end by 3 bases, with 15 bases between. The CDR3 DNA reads TGTGCCAGCAGCTTTGGTCAGGGCATAATCTACGAGCAGTACTTC. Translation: CASSFGQGIIYEQYF.

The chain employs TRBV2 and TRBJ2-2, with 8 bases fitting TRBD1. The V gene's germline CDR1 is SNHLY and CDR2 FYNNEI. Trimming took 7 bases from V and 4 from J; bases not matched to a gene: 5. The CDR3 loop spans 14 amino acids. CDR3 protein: CASTSDRATGELFF. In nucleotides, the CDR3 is TGTGCCAGCACTTCGGACAGGGCCACCGGGGAGCTGTTTTTT.

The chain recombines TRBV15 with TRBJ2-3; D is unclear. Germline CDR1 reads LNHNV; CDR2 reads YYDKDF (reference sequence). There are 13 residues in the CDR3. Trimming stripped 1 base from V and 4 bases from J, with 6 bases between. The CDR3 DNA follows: TGTGCCACCAGCAGAGGATTTGCAGATACGCAGTATTTT. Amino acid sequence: CATSRGFADTQYF.

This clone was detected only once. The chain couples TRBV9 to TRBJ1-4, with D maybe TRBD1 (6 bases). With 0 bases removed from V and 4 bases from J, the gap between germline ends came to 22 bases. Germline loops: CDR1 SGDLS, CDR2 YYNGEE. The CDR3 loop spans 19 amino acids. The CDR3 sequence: CASSVGIDRSTLFNEKLFF. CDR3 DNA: TGTGCCAGCAGCGTAGGCATCGACAGGAGCACGCTATTTAATGAAAAACTGTTTTTT.

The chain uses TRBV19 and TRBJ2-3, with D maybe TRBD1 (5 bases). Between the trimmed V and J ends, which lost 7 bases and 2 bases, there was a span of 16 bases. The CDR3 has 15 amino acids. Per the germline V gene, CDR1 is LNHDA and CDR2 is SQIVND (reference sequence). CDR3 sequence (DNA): TGTGCCAGTACCACTACAGGAGTCAACACAGATACGCAGTATTTT. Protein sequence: CASTTTGVNTDTQYF.

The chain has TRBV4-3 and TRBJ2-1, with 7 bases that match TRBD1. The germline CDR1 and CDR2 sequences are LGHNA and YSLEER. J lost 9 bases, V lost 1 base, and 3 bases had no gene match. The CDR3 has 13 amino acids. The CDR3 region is CASSQVTGVEQFF. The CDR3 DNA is TGCGCCAGCAGCCAAGTTACAGGGGTTGAGCAGTTCTTC.

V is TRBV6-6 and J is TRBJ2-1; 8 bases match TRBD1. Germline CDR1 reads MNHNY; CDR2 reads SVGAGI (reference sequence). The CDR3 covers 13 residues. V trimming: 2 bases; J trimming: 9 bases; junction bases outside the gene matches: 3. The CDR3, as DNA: TGTGCCAGCAGTTACCCGGACAGGGCTGAGCAGTTCTTC. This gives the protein CASSYPDRAEQFF.

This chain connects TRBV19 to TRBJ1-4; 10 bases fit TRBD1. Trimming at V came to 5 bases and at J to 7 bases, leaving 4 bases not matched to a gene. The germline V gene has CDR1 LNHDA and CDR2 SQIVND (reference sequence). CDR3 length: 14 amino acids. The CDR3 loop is CASSQTGGGEKLFF. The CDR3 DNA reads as TGTGCCAGTAGTCAGACAGGGGGCGGTGAAAAACTGTTTTTT.

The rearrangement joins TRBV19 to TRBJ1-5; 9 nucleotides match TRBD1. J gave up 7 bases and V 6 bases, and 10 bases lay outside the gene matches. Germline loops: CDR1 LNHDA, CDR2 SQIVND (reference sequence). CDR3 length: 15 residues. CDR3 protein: CASSVGQGRGQPQHF. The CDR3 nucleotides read TGTGCCAGTAGCGTGGGACAGGGAAGGGGACAGCCCCAGCATTTT.